The count of the clone carrying this T cell receptor (beta chain) is one. The data were taken from a study of blood T cell repertoires in COVID-19. Study-wide context: Specimens from acute and convalescent COVID-19 originated in the United States, Italy and Spain. The analysed material was cDNA or gDNA that came from T cells, B-cell-depleted T cells, or PBMCs.

With 4 bases clipped from V and 2 bases from J, the junction kept 4 bases outside the gene matches. CDR1 is SGHNT, CDR2 YYREEE, per germline (reference sequence). The CDR3 runs 16 residues. The data were produced by immunoSEQ multiplex PCR, yet TCRdb's version contains in-frame clones alone and is incomplete. The table lists under 200,000 clones, about 90% of them singletons, with 6% to 7.5% in the top ten. Donors of Cohort 3 who recovered were those that had two negative PCRs, clearance, or symptom resolution. This chain links TRBV5-4 with TRBJ2-2, with 11 bases aligning to TRBD2. This sequence originates from a woman aged 45-59 years who had recovered from COVID-19. The specimen sequenced was PBMCs or T cells enriched from blood (not recorded which). The CDR3, as DNA: TGTGCCAGCAGCCCGGGACTAGCGGAAAACACCGGGGAGCTGTTTTTT. Encoded protein: CASSPGLAENTGELFF.